Sequencing of this TCR beta chain was carried out in a study of T-cell reconstitution after alpha-beta-depleted transplantation in children. Study outcomes and limitations: Several hundred expanded graft clones reportedly gave rise to the alpha-beta T cells present about two months after transplant. High day-60 TCRbeta diversity in some patients came from surviving recipient T cells and thymic progenitors. Newly made T cells mostly supplied T-cell counts and diversity one year after transplant.

Unique molecular identifiers were built into the TCRbeta library. TCRdb re-called the PCR reads through MiXCR, storing one row per CDR3 protein. Of 55,000 to 85,000 distinct CDR3 sequences in the sample, roughly 10% were seen once. From germline, CDR1 is KGHSH and CDR2 LQKENI. The CDR3 runs to 14 residues. V lost 4 bases to trimming and J lost 5 bases, with 14 bases between them. This clonotype has more than one count but fewer than ten. Its antigen remains unknown. This sequence was found in a boy between 10 and 17 years old with acute myeloid leukemia, due to receive a stem cell transplant. This specimen was PBMCs, taken before TCRalphabeta/CD19-depleted stem cell transplant. This chain uses TRBV18 with TRBJ2-5, with TRBD1 as a possible D gene (6 bases). In DNA form, the CDR3 reads TGTGCCAGCTCACGACAGGCCTTCGGGGAGACCCAGTACTTC. This gives the protein CASSRQAFGETQYF.